This entry is about one T cell receptor (beta chain). These data originate in a study of blood T cell repertoires in COVID-19. Study-wide context: COVID-19 samples, acute and convalescent, were from the United States, Italy and Spain. The cDNA or gDNA used as material had been derived from T cells, B-cell-depleted T cells, or PBMCs.

Germline V gene sequence: CDR1 WNHNN, CDR2 SYGVQD (reference sequence). The CDR3 spans 18 residues. The trim removed 3 bases at V and 5 bases at J, leaving 18 bases unmatched. The authors' processing: Amplification of reference gene primers provided the estimated nucleated cell counts. The protocol was immunoSEQ multiplex PCR, while the TCRdb copy is restricted to in-frame clones and leaves out a portion. V and J calls and clone size are copied from that table; D and trimming were computed from the DNA. The sample holds around 500,000 clones, 70% to 90% seen once. The sample comprised peripheral blood. This sequence joins TRBV10-1 and TRBJ2-5; 7 nucleotides agree with TRBD1. The clonotype originates from a human donor in a cohort sampled during active COVID-19. Written as DNA, the CDR3 is TGCGCCAGCAGTGAAGAGGACAGGTCGAGCGTTATTGGGGAGACCCAGTACTTC. As protein: CASSEEDRSSVIGETQYF.